The T cell receptor beta chain described here comes from a study of T cells in Graves' hyperthyroidism and ophthalmopathy. Overall study findings and caveats: Among thyroid clonotypes expanded above 0.001, most also appeared in blood.

Germline values: CDR1 SNHLY, CDR2 FYNNEI. Trimming cost V 2 bases and J 4 bases, with 8 bases left between them. The CDR3 is 13 amino acids. Disease lasting under 3 months, a NOSPECS grade of at least 4, and a Clinical Activity Score of at least 3 were features of the ophthalmopathy patients. Diagnosing involved the use of clinical symptoms, serum thyroxine and TRAb, thyroid ultrasound and orbital computed tomography. From more than 8 ml of fresh peripheral blood, PBMCs were isolated. Regions amplified from RNA transcripts were the TCR beta CDR3 regions. A first-round RT-PCR of the TCR CDR3 used the HTBI primer set. In TCRdb, the multiplex PCR reads were re-called with MiXCR into one record per CDR3 protein. The sample shows hundreds of thousands of distinct CDR3 sequences, 20% of them seen only once. About this clonotype itself: The target antigen is unknown.

Sequencing input: blood. This sequence originates from a man aged 40-49 years with Graves' ophthalmopathy. The V gene is TRBV2, the J gene TRBJ1-2; a possible D gene is TRBD1 (5 bases). The CDR3 DNA follows: TGTGCCAGCAGTGAACAGGGACCCTATGGCTACACCTTC. It encodes CASSEQGPYGYTF. The entire variable domain, with the rest obtained from reference TRBV2 and TRBJ1-2, is as follows: EPEVTQTPSHQVTQMGQEVILRCVPISNHLYFYWYRQILGQKVEFLVSFYNNEISEKSEIFDDQFSVERPDGSNFTLKIRSTKLEDSAMYFCASSEQGPYGYTFGSGTRLTVV.